This is a list of T cell receptor beta chains from one sample in a study of low-dose radiotherapy and immunotherapy resistance in tumors. TCRdb used MiXCR to reprocess the reads, holding one entry per CDR3 protein. This sample has around 100,000 distinct CDR3 sequences, with around 20% found just once. The sequencing here drew on PBMCs, taken after low-dose radiotherapy plus immunotherapy. The receptor source for this set is a male donor with prostate cancer. Both conserved end residues are part of each CDR3. D genes are given only for firm matches. Rows give clone size only sometimes, using once, few, many, or a class for an expanded clone.

j_call v_call clone_size d_call cdr3_aa cdr3_nt
TRBJ2-7 TRBV19 NA TRBD2 CASRGSGGSLEQYF TGTGCCAGTAGGGGTAGCGGGGGGTCCTTGGAGCAGTACTTC
TRBJ2-7 TRBV2 many TRBD2 CASASGAGGPGLHEQYF TGTGCCAGCGCCAGCGGGGCGGGGGGGCCAGGACTCCACGAGCAGTACTTC
TRBJ2-2 TRBV6-4 many NA CASSEGVTGELFF TGTGCCAGCAGTGAGGGGGTCACCGGGGAGCTGTTTTTT
TRBJ2-1 TRBV28 NA TRBD2 CASSRLAGEGNEQFF TGTGCCAGCAGCCGACTAGCGGGAGAGGGAAATGAGCAGTTCTTC
TRBJ2-7 TRBV20-1 many NA CSAKGGFYEQYF TGCAGTGCTAAAGGAGGTTTCTACGAGCAGTACTTC
TRBJ2-3 TRBV6-4 many TRBD2 CASSDTLAGDTQYF TGTGCCAGCAGTGACACACTAGCGGGAGATACGCAGTATTTT
TRBJ2-1 TRBV11-1 many NA CASSLALGVNEQFF TGTGCCAGCAGCTTAGCGCTGGGGGTCAATGAGCAGTTCTTC
TRBJ2-7 TRBV15 many NA CATSREDTSSYEQYF TGTGCCACCAGCAGAGAGGACACCAGCTCCTACGAGCAGTACTTC
TRBJ2-7 TRBV12-5 many TRBD1 CASGQGQGAYEQYF TGTGCTAGTGGTCAGGGACAGGGGGCGTACGAGCAGTACTTC
TRBJ1-1 TRBV6-6 many NA CASSYPGGTEAFF TGTGCCAGCAGTTACCCCGGGGGCACTGAAGCTTTCTTT
TRBJ2-3 TRBV9 few TRBD2 CASSPRGSGVTDTQYF TGTGCCAGCAGCCCCCGGGGTAGCGGGGTCACAGATACGCAGTATTTT
TRBJ2-7 TRBV5-8 many NA CASSLVVYEQYF TGTGCCAGCAGCTTGGTCGTCTACGAGCAGTACTTC
TRBJ1-3 TRBV3-1 few NA CASSQRSGGNTIYF TGTGCCAGCAGCCAGCGAAGCGGAGGAAACACCATATATTTT
TRBJ2-5 TRBV18 many TRBD2 CASSPGPVGSGGQETQYF TGTGCCAGCTCACCAGGCCCGGTGGGTAGCGGGGGACAAGAGACCCAGTACTTC
TRBJ2-1 TRBV7-8 NA TRBD1 CASRYTGTGWDEQFF TGTGCCAGCAGGTACACCGGGACAGGGTGGGATGAGCAGTTCTTC
TRBJ2-3 TRBV9 many NA CASSVGGTLTDTQYF TGTGCCAGCAGCGTCGGGGGAACACTCACAGATACGCAGTATTTT
TRBJ1-2 TRBV28 once TRBD1 CASSRGYDYGYTF TGTGCCAGCTCCAGGGGGTATGACTATGGCTACACCTTC
TRBJ1-1 TRBV7-2 many NA CASTEGPRGEAFF TGTGCCAGCACCGAGGGGCCTAGGGGTGAAGCTTTCTTT
TRBJ2-7 TRBV20-1 many TRBD2 CSAERWAAGGSYEQYF TGCAGTGCTGAGAGGTGGGCTGCGGGGGGATCCTACGAGCAGTACTTC
TRBJ2-7 TRBV14 many NA CASSQAGADFTIYGQYF TGTGCCAGCAGCCAAGCCGGGGCGGACTTCACTATCTACGGGCAGTACTTC
TRBJ2-7 TRBV29-1 many NA CSVETRGPPGRSSYEQYF TGCAGCGTTGAAACGCGGGGCCCCCCAGGCCGGAGCTCCTACGAGCAGTACTTC
TRBJ1-3 TRBV12-3/TRBV12-4 many TRBD1 CASSRRGQVGNTIYF TGTGCCAGCAGCCGCAGGGGGCAAGTTGGAAACACCATATATTTT
TRBJ1-5 TRBV3-1 NA NA CASSQDLGYRSSNQPQHF TGTGCCAGCAGCCAAGATTTGGGCTACAGATCTAGCAATCAGCCCCAGCATTTT
TRBJ1-4 TRBV18 NA TRBD1 CASSPPDRVREKLFF TGTGCCAGCTCACCACCGGACAGGGTGCGAGAAAAACTGTTTTTT
TRBJ2-3 TRBV7-8 many NA CASSPVDTQYF TGTGCCAGCAGCCCCGTAGATACGCAGTATTTT
TRBJ1-2 TRBV30 few NA CAWTTGRYTNYGYTF TGTGCCTGGACCACCGGACGGTATACTAACTATGGCTACACCTTC
TRBJ2-1 TRBV15 many TRBD2 CATSREGSGGSYNEQFF TGTGCCACCAGCAGAGAGGGTAGCGGGGGCTCCTACAATGAGCAGTTCTTC
TRBJ2-1 TRBV4-2 many TRBD2 CASSHSSGGYNEQFF TGTGCCAGCAGCCACTCTAGCGGGGGGTACAATGAGCAGTTCTTC
TRBJ2-7 TRBV11-2 NA NA CASSPEDRPSYEQYF TGTGCCAGCAGCCCTGAAGACCGGCCCTCCTACGAGCAGTACTTC
TRBJ2-2 TRBV20-1 many TRBD1 CSARRDRASNTGELFF TGCAGTGCTAGGCGGGACAGGGCCTCGAACACCGGGGAGCTGTTTTTT
TRBJ1-1 TRBV14 few NA CASSTAGAQGTEAFF TGTGCCAGCAGTACCGCAGGGGCGCAGGGCACTGAAGCTTTCTTT
TRBJ2-1 TRBV10-3 NA TRBD2 CAIKREGRNEQFF TGTGCCATCAAACGGGAGGGCCGGAATGAGCAGTTCTTC
TRBJ2-5 TRBV12-3/TRBV12-4 many NA CASSGSGEETQYF TGTGCCAGCAGTGGTTCAGGGGAAGAGACCCAGTACTTC
TRBJ2-7 TRBV5-1 NA NA CASSAPGTASYEQYF TGCGCCAGCAGCGCTCCCGGGACGGCCTCCTACGAGCAGTACTTC
TRBJ2-2 TRBV6-2/TRBV6-3 many NA CASSSEGTALRELFF TGTGCCAGCAGCTCCGAGGGCACCGCTCTCCGGGAGCTGTTTTTT
TRBJ2-1 TRBV27 once TRBD2 CASSLTPPTSGYYNEQFF TGTGCCAGCAGTTTAACACCTCCAACTAGCGGCTATTACAATGAGCAGTTCTTC
TRBJ2-1 TRBV11-2 once TRBD2 CASSSLAGGPQEQFF TGTGCCAGCAGCTCCCTAGCGGGGGGGCCTCAAGAGCAGTTCTTC
TRBJ2-3 TRBV12-3/TRBV12-4 many NA CASSDFSEGTDTQYF TGTGCCAGCAGCGACTTCTCCGAGGGCACAGATACGCAGTATTTT
TRBJ2-7 TRBV6-5 many NA CASRSGTASSYEQYF TGTGCCAGCAGATCCGGGACTGCGAGCTCCTACGAGCAGTACTTC
TRBJ2-7 TRBV20-1 few TRBD1 CSAGQEAYEQYF TGCAGTGCTGGACAGGAGGCCTACGAGCAGTACTTC
TRBJ2-2 TRBV2 many TRBD1 CASSETAGGSGELFF TGTGCCAGCAGTGAAACGGCAGGGGGATCCGGGGAGCTGTTTTTT
TRBJ2-7 TRBV29-1 many TRBD1 CSVSDRSSYEQYF TGCAGCGTCTCGGACAGGAGCTCCTACGAGCAGTACTTC
TRBJ1-3 TRBV20-1 many TRBD1 CSAWTRDSFGNTIYF TGCAGTGCTTGGACCCGGGACAGCTTCGGAAACACCATATATTTT